Below, 27 T cell receptor beta chains from the same sample are listed, as sequenced in a study of CD8 T cells in ankylosing spondylitis. In TCRdb, the 5' RACE reads were re-called with MiXCR into one record per CDR3 protein. The sample records about 310,000 distinct CDR3 sequences, around 21% being singletons. Material for sequencing was blood, either unsorted or a sorted T cell fraction (not recorded which). Receptors were obtained from a female donor with ankylosing spondylitis or in good health (not recorded which).

Points on this clonotype: At one end, the junction sequence differs from germline, possibly due to a read error. V is TRBV12-3 or TRBV12-4 and J is TRBJ1-2; no reliable D call. CDR3 length: 14 amino acids. CDR3 sequence reads: CARSSEGINYGYTF. CDR3 DNA sequence: TGTGCCAGAAGTTCCGAAGGAATTAACTATGGCTACACCTTC.

This clonotype was found many times. This chain links TRBV10-3 with TRBJ2-7; 13 positions agree with TRBD2. This CDR3 region has 13 residues. CDR1 is ENHRY, CDR2 SYGVKD, per germline. Trimming took 11 bases from V and 1 from J; bases not matched to a gene: 2. CDR3 protein: CASGLAGSYEQYF. The CDR3 DNA is TGTGCCTCGGGACTAGCGGGATCCTACGAGCAGTACTTC.

V is TRBV6-5 and J is TRBJ2-2; D gene unclear. The V gene's germline CDR1 is MNHEY and CDR2 SVGAGI. The length of the CDR3 is 17 residues. V was cut by 0 bases and J by 5 bases, with 16 bases left in between. The CDR3 DNA reads TGTGCCAGCAGTTACTCGAGGTCCTCCCAAGGAACCGGGGAGCTGTTTTTT. This encodes CASSYSRSSQGTGELFF.

The chain employs TRBV20-1 and TRBJ2-7; 10 positions agree with TRBD2. This CDR3 spans 14 amino acids. The V gene end was trimmed by 5 bases and the J gene end by 1 base; junction bases not matched to a gene: 5. Germline values: CDR1 DFQATT, CDR2 SNEGSKA (reference sequence). The CDR3 loop reads CSALLAGASYEQYF. In nucleotides, the CDR3 is TGCAGTGCTCTTCTAGCGGGAGCTTCCTACGAGCAGTACTTC.

The chain employs TRBV7-2 and TRBJ2-5, with D possibly being TRBD2 (7 bases). The CDR3 covers 15 residues. Germline CDR1 and CDR2: SGHTA and FQGNSA. Trimming removed 5 bases at V and 2 bases at J, with 15 bases between. The CDR3 bases are TGTGCCAGCAGCCGACAGGCGGGAGCACAAGAGACCCAGTACTTC. Translating it yields CASSRQAGAQETQYF.

The genes are TRBV7-2 and TRBJ2-3; D is ambiguous. In germline, CDR1 is SGHTA, CDR2 FQGNSA. Trimming stripped 4 bases from V and 4 bases from J, with 15 bases between. This CDR3 contains 15 residues. The DNA for the CDR3 is TGTGCCAGCAGCTCCGGCCGTAGTCTAGCAGATACGCAGTATTTT. It codes for CASSSGRSLADTQYF.

This clonotype was counted ten times or more. The chain has TRBV29-1 and TRBJ1-1, with D perhaps TRBD1 (6 bases). Germline CDR1 SQVTM, CDR2 ANQGSEA. The CDR3 contains 12 residues. Trimming took off 5 bases at V and 1 base at J, with 8 bases between the two ends. For the CDR3, the DNA is TGCAGCGTTCGGGGGCCGAACACTGAAGCTTTCTTT. Protein product: CSVRGPNTEAFF.

This clonotype was picked up many times. The chain links TRBV12-3 or TRBV12-4 to TRBJ2-2, with D possibly called TRBD1 or TRBD2 (5 bases each). The CDR3 totals 16 residues. Trimming shortened V by 3 bases and J by 9 bases, and 20 bases separated the two germline ends. CDR3: CASSFRIRQRLRELFF. CDR3 DNA: TGTGCCAGCAGTTTCCGAATAAGACAGCGGCTACGGGAGCTGTTTTTT.

V is TRBV20-1 and J is TRBJ2-5; D is undetermined. The length of the CDR3 is 12 residues. Per germline, CDR1 DFQATT and CDR2 SNEGSKA (reference sequence). The CDR3 region has the DNA TGCAGGGCTGCTGGGGTTCAAGAGACCCAGTACTTC. Translated, it gives CRAAGVQETQYF.

This clonotype showed up just a few times. The J gene is TRBJ2-2, the V gene TRBV6-1, with D possibly matching TRBD2 (6 bases). Germline lookup yields CDR1 MNHNS and CDR2 SASEGT. V was clipped by 7 bases and J by 4 bases, with 19 bases between them. The CDR3 is made up of 16 amino acids. Here the CDR3 reads CASKGPGSGVTGELFF. In DNA form, the CDR3 reads TGTGCCAGCAAGGGGCCCGGTAGCGGAGTCACCGGGGAGCTGTTTTTT.

The chain's CDR3 is CASSLQGVGELFF. For the CDR3, the DNA is TGTGCCAGCAGCCTCCAGGGAGTCGGGGAGCTGTTTTTT. The chain recombines TRBV6-2 or TRBV6-3 with TRBJ2-2; D could derive from TRBD1 or TRBD2 (5 bases each). CDR1 MNHEY and CDR2 SVGEGT come from the germline V gene. V dropped 6 bases and J dropped 7 bases, with 12 bases sitting between them. The CDR3 has 13 amino acids.

This clonotype was detected only a few times. The CDR3 DNA sequence: TGCGCCAGCAGCTTGGTCACTAGCGGGAATGAGCAGTTCTTC. Protein: CASSLVTSGNEQFF. The chain links TRBV5-1 to TRBJ2-1; 9 bases agree with TRBD2. With V trimmed by 0 bases and J by 7 bases, 2 bases remained unmatched. Germline V gene lookup returns CDR1 SGHRS and CDR2 YFSETQ. The CDR3 spans 14 residues.

The rearrangement uses TRBV18 and TRBJ2-7, with 8 bases that match TRBD2. Germline loops: CDR1 KGHSH, CDR2 LQKENI. With 6 bases clipped from V and 0 bases from J, the junction kept 7 bases outside the gene matches. The CDR3 contains 15 residues. CDR3 residues: CASSLILAASYEQYF. The CDR3 DNA reads TGTGCCAGCTCTCTAATACTAGCGGCCTCCTACGAGCAGTACTTC.

This clonotype was seen a few times. The rearrangement links TRBV20-1 to TRBJ2-5; the D gene is possibly TRBD1 (8 bases). Between the trimmed V and J ends, which lost 6 bases and 4 bases, there was a span of 18 bases. This CDR3 is 14 amino acids long. Germline V gene lookup returns CDR1 DFQATT and CDR2 SNEGSKA (reference sequence). CDR3 amino acids: CSAWANRGGETQYF. CDR3 DNA: TGCAGTGCGTGGGCTAACAGGGGGGGAGAGACCCAGTACTTC.

This clonotype appeared a few times. This chain uses TRBV7-9 with TRBJ2-7; possibly TRBD1 for D (5 bases). V gave up 5 bases and J gave up 0 bases, with 14 bases separating them. Germline CDR1 and CDR2: SEHNR and FQNEAQ (reference sequence). CDR3 length: 15 amino acids. The CDR3 region has the DNA TGTGCCAGCAGCCCCAGAACAGGTAGCTCCTACGAGCAGTACTTC. Residues: CASSPRTGSSYEQYF.

This clonotype occurred a few times. The chain employs TRBV20-1 and TRBJ2-7, with a possible D match to TRBD2 (6 bases). Germline V gene data show CDR1 as DFQATT and CDR2 as SNEGSKA (reference sequence). Trimming stripped 5 bases from V and 6 bases from J, with 14 bases between. This CDR3 has 12 amino acids. CDR3 nucleotide sequence: TGCAGTGCTTCTCTAGCGACTCCCGAGCAGTACTTC. Translating gives CSASLATPEQYF.

In this sample, this clonotype turned up a few times. The chain links TRBV20-1 to TRBJ2-1; TRBD2 aligns across 7 bases. CDR3 length: 14 amino acids. The V gene end was trimmed by 4 bases and the J gene end by 3 bases; junction bases not matched to a gene: 6. Germline values: CDR1 DFQATT, CDR2 SNEGSKA (reference sequence). DNA of the CDR3: TGCAGTGCTACTACGGGAGGATACTACAATGAGCAGTTCTTC. Protein sequence: CSATTGGYYNEQFF.

The chain links TRBV5-1 to TRBJ2-7; perhaps TRBD2 as D (6 bases). CDR1 and CDR2 (germline): SGHRS, YFSETQ. This CDR3 region has 14 residues. V was clipped by 3 bases and J by 5 bases, with 15 bases between them. CDR3 loop: CASSYRLEVHEQYF. The CDR3 region has the DNA TGCGCCAGCAGCTACCGACTAGAAGTCCACGAGCAGTACTTC. The complete variable domain, with remaining parts taken from reference TRBV5-1 and TRBJ2-7, reads KAGVTQTPRYLIKTRGQQVTLSCSPISGHRSVSWYQQTPGQGLQFLFEYFSETQRNKGNFPGRFSGRQFSNSRSEMNVSTLELGDSALYLCASSYRLEVHEQYFGPGTRLTVT.

There are many counts of this clonotype. The chain is built from TRBV12-3 or TRBV12-4 and TRBJ1-1, with unresolved D. Trimming removed 5 bases at V and 3 bases at J, with 13 bases between. The CDR3 sequence is 14 residues long. The CDR3 region is CASSKGWRDTEAFF. In DNA form, the CDR3 reads TGTGCCAGCAGTAAAGGGTGGAGGGACACTGAAGCTTTCTTT.

The CDR3 here is CASSGRLAGAPILKETQYF. CDR3 coding DNA: TGTGCCAGCAGTGGGAGACTAGCGGGAGCCCCTATATTAAAAGAGACCCAGTACTTC. The chain is built from TRBV6-1 and TRBJ2-5, with 12 bases that match TRBD2. The CDR3 spans 19 residues. Germline loops: CDR1 MNHNS, CDR2 SASEGT. The junction had 15 bases not matched to a gene; V was cut back by 4 bases and J by 3 bases.

The chain recombines TRBV20-1 with TRBJ2-3, with D perhaps matching TRBD2 (5 bases). CDR1 and CDR2 from the germline V gene are DFQATT and SNEGSKA (reference sequence). The CDR3 consists of 14 residues. The V gene lost 5 bases and the J gene lost 2 bases, with 14 bases spanning the gap. As DNA, the CDR3 is TGCAGTGCTTCCAGCGGCATCTACACAGATACGCAGTATTTT. This codes for CSASSGIYTDTQYF.

The chain links TRBV3-1 to TRBJ2-5; 11 bases are a match to TRBD2. Per the germline V gene, CDR1 is LGHDT and CDR2 is YNNKEL (reference sequence). Trimming took 4 bases from V and 3 from J; bases not matched to a gene: 7. This CDR3 region has 16 residues. CDR3 loop: CASSRTSGPSKETQYF. The CDR3 nucleotides read TGTGCCAGCAGCCGGACTAGCGGGCCGTCAAAAGAGACCCAGTACTTC.

CDR3 sequence: CASSDGLAGVKTQYF. CDR3 coding DNA: TGTGCCAGCAGTGATGGGCTAGCGGGAGTCAAGACCCAGTACTTC. The chain employs TRBV2 and TRBJ2-5; 10 bases align to TRBD2. From germline, CDR1 is SNHLY and CDR2 FYNNEI. This CDR3 is 15 amino acids long. V lost 3 bases, J lost 6 bases, and 7 bases stayed unmatched.

The chain carries TRBV19 and TRBJ1-5; D is possibly TRBD1 (6 bases). Trimming left V 5 bases short and J 6 bases short, with 14 bases between. This CDR3 is built from 14 residues. The germline CDR1 and CDR2 sequences are LNHDA and SQIVND (reference sequence). The DNA for the CDR3 is TGTGCCAGTAGTCCCTACAGGGACCTTCAGCCCCAGCATTTT. Residues: CASSPYRDLQPQHF.

This rearrangement joins TRBV7-9 to TRBJ2-2, with TRBD2 matching 11 bases. The germline CDR1 and CDR2 sequences are SEHNR and FQNEAQ (reference sequence). The CDR3 runs 17 residues. Trimming cost V 5 bases and J 7 bases; bases outside gene matches: 12. This chain's CDR3 is CASSPSIAGGAGGELFF. In DNA, the CDR3 is TGTGCCAGCAGCCCCTCCATAGCGGGAGGGGCAGGCGGGGAGCTGTTTTTT.

This clonotype was detected a few times. The chain combines TRBV4-3 with TRBJ2-7; D remains unclear. The germline V gene encodes CDR1 LGHNA and CDR2 YSLEER. V shed 1 base and J shed 0 bases, with 7 bases lying between them. The CDR3 extends over 14 amino acids. CDR3 region: CASSQGLSSYEQYF. The CDR3 bases are TGCGCCAGCAGCCAAGGCCTGAGCTCCTACGAGCAGTACTTC.

This sequence joins TRBV20-1 and TRBJ1-2; 8 nucleotides match TRBD1. J lost 4 bases, V lost 0 bases, and 7 bases had no gene match. CDR1 and CDR2 from the germline V gene are DFQATT and SNEGSKA (reference sequence). CDR3 size: 15 residues. CDR3: CSARDAGGESYGYTF. CDR3 nucleotides: TGCAGTGCTAGAGACGCAGGGGGCGAAAGCTATGGCTACACCTTC.